These 5 T cell receptor beta chains were sequenced from one sample in a study of PD-1 blockade in classical Hodgkin lymphoma. Sequencing used immunoSEQ multiplex PCR; TCRdb keeps in-frame clones, though not all of them. Here the sample spans fewer than 70,000 clones, roughly 91% being singletons. With no exception, relapse followed autologous stem cell transplantation in all patients, and brentuximab vedotin exposure varied. The sample in question was peripheral blood mononuclear cells (PBMCs), obtained before the second cycle of nivolumab. Receptors were obtained from a human donor with classical Hodgkin lymphoma.

V and J are TRBV7-9 and TRBJ2-3, with a weak D call TRBD2 (6 bases). In germline, CDR1 is SEHNR, CDR2 FQNEAQ (reference sequence). There are 15 residues in the CDR3. With 5 bases removed from V and 5 bases from J, the gap between germline ends came to 17 bases. The CDR3 reads CASSRRTTSRDTQYF. CDR3 nucleotides: TGTGCCAGCAGCCGACGGACTACCTCCAGAGATACGCAGTATTTT.

The chain links TRBV6-5 to TRBJ1-4; D might be TRBD1 (6 bases). CDR1 and CDR2 (germline): MNHEY, SVGAGI. Trimming took off 6 bases at V and 8 bases at J, with 16 bases between the two ends. The CDR3 runs 14 residues. CDR3 DNA: TGTGCCAGCAGACCCACAGGGAGGGGGGAAAAACTGTTTTTT. Its translation: CASRPTGRGEKLFF.

The chain employs TRBV2 and TRBJ1-5, with 9 bases aligning to TRBD1. This CDR3 has 15 amino acids. The V segment lost 4 bases and the J segment 9 bases; nucleotides outside the gene matches: 10. Germline lookup yields CDR1 SNHLY and CDR2 FYNNEI. CDR3 in DNA: TGTGCCAGCAGTGTTGGGACAGGGCCGGTTGCGCCCCAGCATTTT. Amino acid sequence: CASSVGTGPVAPQHF.

The chain links TRBV19 to TRBJ1-1; 7 nucleotides align to TRBD1. Germline V gene sequence: CDR1 LNHDA, CDR2 SQIVND (reference sequence). V shed 10 bases and J 3 bases; nucleotides not matched to a gene: 2. This CDR3 contains 11 residues. CDR3 DNA: TGTGCCACAACAGGGGACACTGAAGCTTTCTTT. This sequence encodes CATTGDTEAFF.

The chain employs TRBV28 and TRBJ1-3, with D possibly TRBD1 on 6 matching bases. The CDR3 is 14 residues long. Trimming shortened V by 6 bases and J by 4 bases, and 13 bases separated the two germline ends. The V gene's germline CDR1 is MDHEN and CDR2 SYDVKM. CDR3 DNA: TGTGCCAGCAGCCCACAGGGACTGGGAAACACCATATATTTT. The encoded protein is CASSPQGLGNTIYF. The variable domain in full, with the rest retrieved from reference TRBV28 and TRBJ1-3, is DVKVTQSSRYLVKRTGEKVFLECVQDMDHENMFWYRQDPGLGLRLIYFSYDVKMKEKGDIPEGYSVSREKKERFSLILESASTNQTSMYLCASSPQGLGNTIYFGEGSWLTVV.